This T cell receptor beta chain is drawn from a study of T-cell memory formation after mild COVID-19. Using constant-segment primers, 5'RACE produced TCR alpha and TCR beta cDNA libraries carrying sample barcodes and UMIs. TCRdb reprocessed the 5' RACE reads via MiXCR and lists one record per CDR3 protein. The sample includes approximately 410,000 distinct CDR3 sequences, 23% of them seen just once. CDR1 and CDR2 (germline): MGHRA, YSYEKL. Trimming removed 3 bases at V and 7 bases at J, with 16 bases between. There are 15 residues in the CDR3. To note about this clonotype: The antigen remains undetermined.

Overall study findings and caveats: The CD4+ clones that contracted clustered mainly within CM and EM, and the CD8+ clones concentrated in EMRA.

The sequence came from an adult woman who had mild COVID-19 (a few samples of this study predate the infection). Cell type and time point are not known. The sample taken for sequencing was PBMCs or a T cell subset sorted from them (not recorded which). The chain uses TRBV4-1 and TRBJ1-5; no clear D. This CDR3 is CASSQKVQMGQPQHF. Written as DNA, the CDR3 is TGCGCCAGCAGCCAGAAGGTGCAAATGGGGCAGCCCCAGCATTTT.